This TCR beta chain was recovered during a study of T cell repertoires in cytomegalovirus infection (dated by TCRdb to between 2018 and 2021). For the study in its entirety: Alongside well-studied HLA-B-restricted epitopes, the peptide stimulations were aimed at recently identified HLA-C-restricted CMV epitopes, whose presentation resists viral immunomodulation. Donor HLA type was relevant to the analysis, because carriage of CMV infection together with the matching HLA type was indicated by public TCR beta signatures. Points the paper makes about the study in general: Carriers of CMV infection plus the relevant HLA type were discriminated by the cumulative frequency of public TCR beta family members in the study cohort and in an independent roughly 340-donor cohort. The ex vivo response was dominated by HLA-C-restricted CMV-specific TCR beta clonotypes, and the single most frequent clonotype in two of eight donors was supplied by these HLA-C-restricted clonotypes.

The label giving this sample's treatment or condition can be read as: in vitro stimulation with specific CMV peptide epitopes to enrich CMV-specific T cells. Looking up the germline V gene yields CDR1 SGHAT and CDR2 FQNNGV. The V end loses 1 base and the J end loses 6 bases, and a stretch of 15 bases separates them. The CDR3, cysteine through phenylalanine, is 15 amino acids long. The CDR3 DNA has 45 bases and is translated from base 1. Remarks on this clonotype: No antigen is known for it. The record has no base qualities; no much larger clone is one base away.

Instrument on record: Illumina HiSeq 1500. Clones were called with MiXCR by TCRdb after fastp trimmed the public reads at Q25, and only in-frame beta chains were retained. Rows merge per CDR3 protein into single entries with the most common DNA and genes. This sample is represented by approximately 1,000,000 distinct CDR3 sequences; under 40% of them were singletons. About an eighth of the sample lies in the top ten. The receptor was derived from a human donor in good health (CMV status not recorded). Some clones in this sample may be carry-over from other donors' samples. The sequencing here drew on cultured CD8+ T cells from PBMCs, taken from culture after CMV antigen stimulation. Recombination joined TRBV11-2 with TRBJ1-1; the D gene assignment is ambiguous. The DNA sequence is given as TGTGCCAGCAGCTTAGGCCCTTTAGGGCTACCTGAAGCTTTCTTT. This is translated as CASSLGPLGLPEAFF.